This TCR beta chain was captured by sequencing in a study of early T cells in non-severe SARS-CoV-2 infection. Across the whole study: With bulk RNA from unsorted whole blood as input, sequencing yielded unpaired chains. General study findings and limits: Matches to VDJdb favored anti-spike CD8 responses and missed private and CD4 specificities.

In the case of this clonotype: Its antigen is not known.

TCRdb ran MiXCR on the 5' RACE reads and lists one entry per CDR3 protein. The profile shows 65,000 to 95,000 distinct CDR3 sequences, about 5% of them singletons. The CDR3 is made up of 15 amino acids. The germline V and J ends were trimmed by 5 bases and 1 base, with 9 bases remaining between them. Per the germline V gene, CDR1 is MNHEY and CDR2 is SMNVEV (reference sequence). Sequencing used whole blood, obtained at baseline. The TCR originated in an adult who was a healthcare worker with PCR-confirmed SARS-CoV-2 infection or an uninfected control (not recorded which). The rearrangement joins TRBV27 to TRBJ2-6; D is unclear. This chain's CDR3 is CASSPLKSGANVLTF. Written as DNA, the CDR3 is TGTGCCAGCAGTCCCCTTAAGTCTGGGGCCAACGTCCTGACTTTC.